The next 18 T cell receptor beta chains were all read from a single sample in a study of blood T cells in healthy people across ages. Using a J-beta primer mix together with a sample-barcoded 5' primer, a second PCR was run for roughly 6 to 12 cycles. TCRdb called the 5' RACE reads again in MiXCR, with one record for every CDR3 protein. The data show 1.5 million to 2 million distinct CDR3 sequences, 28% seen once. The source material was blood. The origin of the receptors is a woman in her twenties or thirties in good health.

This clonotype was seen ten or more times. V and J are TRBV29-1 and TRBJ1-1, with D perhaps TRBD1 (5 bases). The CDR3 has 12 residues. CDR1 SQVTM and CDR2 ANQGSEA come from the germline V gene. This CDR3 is CATGTVNTEAFF. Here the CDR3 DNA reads TGCGCGACGGGGACGGTGAACACTGAAGCTTTCTTT.

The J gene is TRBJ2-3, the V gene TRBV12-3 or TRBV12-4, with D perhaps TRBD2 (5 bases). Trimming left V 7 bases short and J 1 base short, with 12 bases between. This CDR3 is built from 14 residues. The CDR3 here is CASNGSTRTDTQYF. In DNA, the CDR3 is TGTGCCAGCAATGGGAGTACTCGCACAGATACGCAGTATTTT.

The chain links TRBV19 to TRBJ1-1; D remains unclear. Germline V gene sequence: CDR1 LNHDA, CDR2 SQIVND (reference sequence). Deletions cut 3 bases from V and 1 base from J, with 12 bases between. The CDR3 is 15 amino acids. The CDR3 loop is CASSMAGSQNTEAFF. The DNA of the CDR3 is TGTGCCAGTAGTATGGCCGGATCCCAGAACACTGAAGCTTTCTTT.

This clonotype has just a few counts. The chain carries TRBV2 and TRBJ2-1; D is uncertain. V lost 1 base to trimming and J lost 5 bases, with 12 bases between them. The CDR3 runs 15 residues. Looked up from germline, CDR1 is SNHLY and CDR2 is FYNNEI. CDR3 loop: CASSEDGQPHNEQFF. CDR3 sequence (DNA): TGTGCCAGCAGTGAAGACGGGCAGCCGCACAATGAGCAGTTCTTC.

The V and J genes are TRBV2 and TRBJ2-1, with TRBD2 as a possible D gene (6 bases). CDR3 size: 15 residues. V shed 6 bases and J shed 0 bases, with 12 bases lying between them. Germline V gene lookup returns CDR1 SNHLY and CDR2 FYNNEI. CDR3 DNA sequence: TGTGCCAGCAGCGGGACTCCCATCTCCTACAATGAGCAGTTCTTC. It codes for CASSGTPISYNEQFF.

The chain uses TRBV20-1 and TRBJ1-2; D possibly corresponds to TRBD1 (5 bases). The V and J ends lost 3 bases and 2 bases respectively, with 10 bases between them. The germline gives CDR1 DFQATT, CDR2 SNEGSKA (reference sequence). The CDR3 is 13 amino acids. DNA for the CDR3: TGCAGTGCTAGTCCCGGGGGGAACTATGGCTACACCTTC. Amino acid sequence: CSASPGGNYGYTF.

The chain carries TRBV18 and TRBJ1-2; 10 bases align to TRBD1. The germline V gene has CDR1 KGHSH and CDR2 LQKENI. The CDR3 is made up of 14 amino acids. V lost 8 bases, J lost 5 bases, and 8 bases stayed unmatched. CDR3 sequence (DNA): TGTGCCAGCATAAGGGACAGGGGAGATTATGGCTACACCTTC. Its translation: CASIRDRGDYGYTF.

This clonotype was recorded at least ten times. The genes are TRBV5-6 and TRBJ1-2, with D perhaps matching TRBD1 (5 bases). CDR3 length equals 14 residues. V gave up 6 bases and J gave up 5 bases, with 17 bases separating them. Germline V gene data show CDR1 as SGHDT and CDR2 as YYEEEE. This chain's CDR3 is CASIRNGGTYGYTF. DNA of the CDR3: TGTGCCAGCATTAGGAATGGGGGAACGTATGGCTACACCTTC.

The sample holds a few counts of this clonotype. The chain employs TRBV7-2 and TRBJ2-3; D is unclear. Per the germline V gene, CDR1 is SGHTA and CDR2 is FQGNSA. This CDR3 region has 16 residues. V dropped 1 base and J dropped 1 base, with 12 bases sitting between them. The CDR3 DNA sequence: TGTGCCAGCAGCTTAGGGCCCTCGACACGCACAGATACGCAGTATTTT. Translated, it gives CASSLGPSTRTDTQYF.

CDR3 sequence: CASIAGVPRNEQFF. As DNA, the CDR3 is TGTGCCAGCATAGCGGGAGTTCCCCGTAATGAGCAGTTCTTC. The chain has TRBV9 and TRBJ2-1, with 9 positions matching TRBD2. V dropped 6 bases and J dropped 7; count of bases not matched to a gene: 8. Per the germline V gene, CDR1 is SGDLS and CDR2 is YYNGEE. CDR3 length: 14 amino acids.

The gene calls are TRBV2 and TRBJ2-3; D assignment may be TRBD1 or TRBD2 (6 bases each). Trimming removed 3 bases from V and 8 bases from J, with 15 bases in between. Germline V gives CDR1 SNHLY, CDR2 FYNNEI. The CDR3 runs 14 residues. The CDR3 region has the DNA TGTGCCAGCAGTGATGGTAGGGGGGAAAGTACGCAGTATTTT. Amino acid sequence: CASSDGRGESTQYF. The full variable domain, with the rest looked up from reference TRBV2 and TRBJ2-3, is EPEVTQTPSHQVTQMGQEVILRCVPISNHLYFYWYRQILGQKVEFLVSFYNNEISEKSEIFDDQFSVERPDGSNFTLKIRSTKLEDSAMYFCASSDGRGESTQYFGPGTRLTVL.

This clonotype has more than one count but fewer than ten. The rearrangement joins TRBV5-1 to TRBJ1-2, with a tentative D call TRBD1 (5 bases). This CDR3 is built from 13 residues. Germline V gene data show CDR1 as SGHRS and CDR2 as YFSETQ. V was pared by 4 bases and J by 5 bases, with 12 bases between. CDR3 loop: CASSHQGIYGYTF. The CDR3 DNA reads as TGCGCCAGCAGCCACCAGGGAATTTATGGCTACACCTTC.

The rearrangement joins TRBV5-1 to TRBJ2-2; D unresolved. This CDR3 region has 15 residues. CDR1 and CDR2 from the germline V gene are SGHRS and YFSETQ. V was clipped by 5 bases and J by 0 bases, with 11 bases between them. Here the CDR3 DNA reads TGCGCCAGCAGGGTAAACAGCGCGAACACCGGGGAGCTGTTTTTT. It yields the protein CASRVNSANTGELFF.

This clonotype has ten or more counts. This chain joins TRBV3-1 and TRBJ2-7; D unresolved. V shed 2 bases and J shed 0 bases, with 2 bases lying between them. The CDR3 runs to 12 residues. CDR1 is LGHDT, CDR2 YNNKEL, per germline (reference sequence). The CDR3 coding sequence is TGTGCCAGCAGCCAAACCTCCTACGAGCAGTACTTC. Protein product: CASSQTSYEQYF.

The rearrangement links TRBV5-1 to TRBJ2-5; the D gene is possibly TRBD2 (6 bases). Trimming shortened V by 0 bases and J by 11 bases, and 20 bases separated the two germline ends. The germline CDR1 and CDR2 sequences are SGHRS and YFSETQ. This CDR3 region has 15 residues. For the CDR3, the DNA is TGCGCCAGCAGCTTGGACGCGGGGCGTACAGATACGCAGTACTTC. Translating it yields CASSLDAGRTDTQYF.

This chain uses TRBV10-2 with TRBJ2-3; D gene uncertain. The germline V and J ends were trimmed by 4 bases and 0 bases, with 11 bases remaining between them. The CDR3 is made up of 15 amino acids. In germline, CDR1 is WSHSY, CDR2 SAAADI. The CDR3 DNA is TGCGCCAGCAGTGCGGCTAACGGGAGCACAGATACGCAGTATTTT. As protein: CASSAANGSTDTQYF.

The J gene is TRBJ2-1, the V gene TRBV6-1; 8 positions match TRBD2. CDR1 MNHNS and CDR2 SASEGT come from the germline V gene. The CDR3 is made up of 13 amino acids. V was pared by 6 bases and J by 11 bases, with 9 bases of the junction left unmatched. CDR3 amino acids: CASRATGGIKQFF. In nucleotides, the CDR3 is TGTGCCAGCAGAGCGACGGGAGGGATCAAGCAGTTCTTC.

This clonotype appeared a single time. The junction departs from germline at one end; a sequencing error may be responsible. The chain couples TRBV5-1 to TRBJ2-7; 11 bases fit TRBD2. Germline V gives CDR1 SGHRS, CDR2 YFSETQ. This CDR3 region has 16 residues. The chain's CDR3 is CTSSPSSGRAAYEQYF. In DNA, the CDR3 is TGCACCAGCAGCCCCAGTAGCGGGAGGGCTGCCTACGAGCAGTACTTC.